This T cell receptor (beta chain) appears in the sequencing data of a study of T cell repertoires in cytomegalovirus infection (dated by TCRdb to between 2019 and 2020). General notes on the study: Recently identified HLA-C-restricted CMV epitopes, whose presentation resists viral immunomodulation, were targeted by peptide stimulations together with well-studied HLA-B-restricted epitopes. Because public TCR beta signatures pointed to carriage of CMV infection together with the matching HLA type, the HLA type of each donor mattered for the analysis. What the authors observed across the whole study: In the ex vivo response, HLA-C-restricted CMV-specific TCR beta clonotypes were dominant, and in two of eight donors the single most frequent clonotype came from this HLA-C-restricted group. Cumulative frequency of public TCR beta family members discriminated carriers of CMV infection plus the relevant HLA type in this cohort and an independent approximately 400-donor cohort.

V and J are trimmed by 5 bases and 7 bases, and the gene matches miss 8 bases of the junction. Including the terminal cysteine and phenylalanine, the CDR3 comprises 14 residues. The entry retains the CDR3 DNA only, 42 bases that are in frame from base 1. The treatment or condition label for this specimen denotes: in vitro stimulation with specific CMV peptide epitopes to enrich CMV-specific T cells. A word on this clonotype: Its specific antigen is unknown. Qualities for individual bases were not recorded, and no much larger clone is one base off.

TCRdb names Illumina HiSeq 1500 as the instrument used. TCRdb handled the public reads itself, with Q25 trimming in fastp and clone calling in MiXCR, and kept productive beta chains. Identical CDR3 proteins give one entry, which carries the most common genes and DNA. The sample table shows a few hundred thousand distinct CDR3 sequences, and approximately 40% are seen once. The leading ten clones occupy around 48% of the sample. The source material was cultured PBMCs, sampled from culture after CMV antigen stimulation. The rearrangement joined TRBV12-3 or TRBV12-4 to TRBJ2-3, with 8 bases aligning to TRBD2. This TCR came from a human donor in good health (CMV status not recorded). Some clones in this sample may be carry-over from other donors' samples. The bases are TGTGCCAGCAGTACAGCGGGAGCGTTTAATACGCAGTATTTT. Its protein reads: CASSTAGAFNTQYF.